These T cell receptor beta chains were read from a single sample in a study of shared clonotypes between healthy human individuals. This table comes from immunoSEQ multiplex PCR, and its TCRdb copy is limited to in-frame clones, with some not included. Of over 2,000,000 clones in the sample, approximately 92% were seen once. What was sequenced was naive CD8+ T cells from PBMCs. These receptors came from a man aged 18-30 years in good health. Some clones in this sample may be carry-over from other donors' samples. The CDR3 runs from the conserved cysteine through the conserved F or W. The D gene is left open where the match is weak. The size field is filled for only some rows; it gives once, few, many or a size class.

clone_size,j_call,v_call,d_call,cdr3_nt,cdr3_aa
.,TRBJ2-7,TRBV15,.,TGTGCCACCAGCAGAGGCGATGACTACGAGCAGTACTTC,CATSRGDDYEQYF
.,TRBJ2-7,TRBV27,TRBD1,TGTGCCAGCAGTTTAGGGACAGGCCGATACGAGCAGTACTTC,CASSLGTGRYEQYF
.,TRBJ2-1,TRBV5-6,TRBD2,TGTGCCAGCAGCTTGGAACTAGCGGGCCCCTACAATGAGCAGTTCTTC,CASSLELAGPYNEQFF
.,TRBJ2-7,TRBV28,.,TGTGCCAGCAGTTCAAGGGGGGCCTACGAGCAGTACTTC,CASSSRGAYEQYF
.,TRBJ2-1,TRBV28,.,TGTGCCAGCAGTTCTGGCAGGGGCGACAATGAGCAGTTCTTC,CASSSGRGDNEQFF
.,TRBJ2-7,TRBV4-2,.,TGTGCCAGCAGCCCATCGTCCCATAGCGCTAGCTACGAGCAGTACTTC,CASSPSSHSASYEQYF
.,TRBJ2-2,TRBV4-3,.,TGCGCCAGCAGCCAAGATGAGAGACTGATCACCGGGGAGCTGTTTTTT,CASSQDERLITGELFF
once,TRBJ2-2,TRBV21-1,.,TGTGCCAGCAGCAAAGTGTGGCCAGCCTGGGCGAACACCGGGGAGCTGTTTTTT,CASSKVWPAWANTGELFF
once,TRBJ1-1,TRBV5-6,TRBD1,TGTGCCAGCAGCGCAGGGACAGGGATTGAAGCTTTCTTT,CASSAGTGIEAFF
.,TRBJ2-7,TRBV29-1,.,TGCAGCGTTGAAGAAGACAGAGCCTACGAGCAGTACTTC,CSVEEDRAYEQYF
.,TRBJ2-5,TRBV5-6,.,TGTGCCAGCAGCTTGGGAGAGGGGGAGACCCAGTACTTC,CASSLGEGETQYF
.,TRBJ1-2,TRBV4-3,.,TGCGCCAGCAGCCAAGGGGGACAAGGTCTTTTTTTTGGCTACACCTTC,CASSQGGQGLFFGYTF
once,TRBJ1-2,TRBV4-1,TRBD1,TGCGCCAGCAGCCAAGAGCGGTTGAGACAGGGGGCCCCTAACTATGGCTACACCTTC,CASSQERLRQGAPNYGYTF
.,TRBJ2-1,TRBV9,.,TGTGCCAGCGGGGGGACACCCTACAATGAGCAGTTCTTC,CASGGTPYNEQFF
once,TRBJ2-1,TRBV5-1,TRBD2,TGCGCCAGCAGCCCGCGGACTAGCGGGAGGTCCTACAATGAGCAGTTCTTC,CASSPRTSGRSYNEQFF
.,TRBJ1-6,TRBV9,TRBD1,TGTGCCAGCAGCTCCGGGACAGGGGGCGCTCGGAATTCACCCCTCCACTTT,CASSSGTGGARNSPLHF
.,TRBJ2-1,TRBV29-1,TRBD2,TGCAGCGTTGAAGTGACTAGCGGGAGGGTTTATGAGCAGTTCTTC,CSVEVTSGRVYEQFF
.,TRBJ2-7,TRBV19,TRBD2,TGTGCCAGTAGTCCTAGACTAGCGGGAGATCCCTACGAGCAGTACTTC,CASSPRLAGDPYEQYF
.,TRBJ2-1,TRBV27,.,TGTGCCAGCAGTTACCCCGGGACCACGAGTGAGCAGTTCTTC,CASSYPGTTSEQFF
.,TRBJ2-5,TRBV11-2,TRBD2,TGTGCCAGCAGCTTAGGAACGGGAGGGCCCGTAGAGACCCAGTACTTC,CASSLGTGGPVETQYF
once,TRBJ1-5,TRBV6-5,.,TGTGCCAGCAGTTGGGGGGAGCGTCAGCCCCAGCATTTT,CASSWGERQPQHF
once,TRBJ1-2,TRBV30,.,TGTGCCTGGAGTGTACGGGCCGGCCAAGAGGACACCTTC,CAWSVRAGQEDTF
.,TRBJ1-5,TRBV28,TRBD1,TGTGCCAGCAGTTTATTCAGGGGGCGGGTTCAGCCCCAGCATTTT,CASSLFRGRVQPQHF